Listed here are 22 T cell receptor beta chains from one sample, sequenced in a study of human T cells and chemical hapten exposure. Each CDR3 protein is one row after TCRdb ran MiXCR on the RACE reads. This sample carries under 65,000 distinct CDR3 sequences, about 9.4% of them seen once, and the ten largest clones take around 14%. The time point: pre-sensitization, week 0. Treatment noted: therapeutic diphenylcyclopropenone sensitization with weekly scalp DPC. Material: whole blood, obtained in connection with sensitization to the hapten diphenylcyclopropenone (DPC). The receptors come from a woman in her thirties or forties with alopecia areata. Some clones in this sample may be carry-over from other donors' samples.

This clonotype came up many times. The rearrangement uses TRBV6-2 or TRBV6-3 and TRBJ2-4; TRBD1 or TRBD2 may be the D gene (5 bases each). Germline V gene data show CDR1 as MNHEY and CDR2 as SVGEGT. The V end lost 5 bases, the J end lost 0 bases, and 11 bases lay between the germline ends. The CDR3 has 15 amino acids. CDR3 region: CASSTPGTAKNIQYF. The CDR3 nucleotides read TGTGCCAGCAGTACGCCCGGGACAGCCAAAAACATTCAGTACTTC.

This clonotype has at least ten counts. The chain joins TRBV12-3 or TRBV12-4 to TRBJ1-1; D is uncertain. The CDR3 length is 11 residues. Trimming removed 6 bases from V and 8 bases from J, with 10 bases in between. The DNA of the CDR3 is TGTGCCAGCAGCAGGACCGCCGAAGCTTTCTTT. Amino acids: CASSRTAEAFF.

This clonotype was counted ten times or more. The V and J genes are TRBV2 and TRBJ1-6; D may be TRBD1 (5 bases). Germline values: CDR1 SNHLY, CDR2 FYNNEI. Trimming stripped 0 bases from V and 10 bases from J, with 13 bases between. There are 15 residues in the CDR3. DNA of the CDR3: TGTGCCAGCAGTGAAGCGCAGGGTACGCGATCACCCCTCCACTTT. Amino acid sequence: CASSEAQGTRSPLHF.

This clonotype was seen a few times. The chain combines TRBV7-4 with TRBJ1-1; D ambiguous. Trimming took off 4 bases at V and 7 bases at J, with 4 bases between the two ends. The CDR3 is made up of 10 amino acids. Germline V gene lookup returns CDR1 SGHVT and CDR2 SQSDAQ. CDR3 residues: CASSSFEAFF. In DNA form, the CDR3 reads TGTGCCAGCAGCTCATTTGAAGCTTTCTTT.

This clonotype was seen only a few times. The chain employs TRBV4-3 and TRBJ2-7, with a tentative D call TRBD1 (6 bases). CDR1 and CDR2 (germline): LGHNA, YSLEER. The CDR3 consists of 21 residues. The V and J ends lost 0 bases and 0 bases respectively, with 27 bases between them. CDR3 protein: CASSQDIGDRTGTTLSYEQYF. The CDR3 DNA reads TGCGCCAGCAGCCAAGATATAGGGGATCGAACCGGGACAACCCTCTCCTACGAGCAGTACTTC.

This clonotype was seen more than once but under ten times. The V and J genes are TRBV5-4 and TRBJ2-7, with 7 bases identical to TRBD2. The CDR3 runs to 14 residues. Unmatched junction bases numbered 6, after V lost 4 bases and J lost 2 bases. Germline V lookup: CDR1 SGHNT, CDR2 YYREEE (reference sequence). Here the CDR3 DNA reads TGTGCCAGCAGCATACGACTAGCTCCCTACGAGCAGTACTTC. As protein: CASSIRLAPYEQYF.

The genes are TRBV5-5 and TRBJ2-7; D call uncertain. The germline V gene has CDR1 SGHKS and CDR2 YYEKEE (reference sequence). This CDR3 contains 14 residues. Trimming stripped 1 base from V and 4 bases from J, with 12 bases between. The CDR3 region is CASSLLQRMYEQYF. In nucleotides, the CDR3 is TGTGCCAGCAGCTTGCTACAGAGGATGTACGAGCAGTACTTC.

This clonotype was seen many times. The rearrangement joins TRBV21-1 to TRBJ2-7; the DNA was not used to check the table's D call, TRBD2. TRBV21-1 is a pseudogene segment. The CDR3 is 15 amino acids. DNA for the CDR3: TGTGCCAGCAGCAAACGAGCGGGGGGCCAACACGAGCAGTACTTC. Translation: CASSKRAGGQHEQYF.

This clonotype occurred a few times. The V call is TRBV2, the J call TRBJ1-4; D not certain. Germline values: CDR1 SNHLY, CDR2 FYNNEI. CDR3 length: 15 residues. V was shortened by 6 bases and J by 0 bases, with 11 bases between the two germline ends. The CDR3 is CASRMVLATNEKLFF. CDR3 coding DNA: TGTGCCAGCAGGATGGTGCTTGCAACTAATGAAAAACTGTTTTTT.

The J gene is TRBJ2-2, the V gene TRBV4-1, with TRBD2 as a possible D gene (6 bases). Trimming cost V 4 bases and J 5 bases, with 14 bases left between them. Germline loops: CDR1 MGHRA, CDR2 YSYEKL. CDR3 length: 15 residues. The CDR3 spells CASSRLGGLTGELFF. The DNA for the CDR3 is TGCGCCAGCAGCCGCCTAGGAGGGTTAACCGGGGAGCTGTTTTTT.

This clonotype was seen repeatedly, ten times or more. This sequence joins TRBV9 and TRBJ2-7, with 7 bases aligning to TRBD2. J gave up 6 bases and V 4 bases, and 7 bases lay outside the gene matches. CDR3 length: 13 amino acids. The germline CDR1 and CDR2 sequences are SGDLS and YYNGEE. The CDR3 spells CASSPQASGEQYF. DNA of the CDR3: TGTGCCAGCAGCCCCCAGGCTAGCGGCGAGCAGTACTTC.

This clonotype was found many times. The V gene is TRBV18, the J gene TRBJ2-3; the D gene is possibly TRBD2 (6 bases). Germline V CDR1 and CDR2: KGHSH, LQKENI. The CDR3 is 16 residues long. Trimming stripped 1 base from V and 0 bases from J, with 11 bases between. In nucleotides, the CDR3 is TGTGCCAGCTCACCACGGACTACCACTAGCACAGATACGCAGTATTTT. This translates into CASSPRTTTSTDTQYF. Full variable domain (missing parts from reference TRBV18 and TRBJ2-3): NAGVMQNPRHLVRRRGQEARLRCSPMKGHSHVYWYRQLPEEGLKFMVYLQKENIIDESGMPKERFSAEFPKEGPSILRIQQVVRGDSAAYFCASSPRTTTSTDTQYFGPGTRLTVL.

This clonotype appeared many times. This rearrangement joins TRBV27 to TRBJ2-7, with 8 bases that match TRBD2. Trimming at V came to 5 bases and at J to 0 bases, leaving 15 bases not matched to a gene. Per the germline V gene, CDR1 is MNHEY and CDR2 is SMNVEV (reference sequence). The CDR3 is 18 amino acids. The CDR3 protein is CASSRSTPLAAYSYEQYF. As DNA, the CDR3 is TGTGCCAGCAGTCGATCAACCCCACTAGCGGCATACTCCTACGAGCAGTACTTC.

As to this clonotype: A much larger clone lies one base from this, so it may be a read error. The chain uses TRBV18 and TRBJ2-3; 7 positions match TRBD2. The CDR3 length is 16 residues. The V and J ends lost 3 bases and 0 bases, in that order; junction bases with no gene match: 6. CDR1 is KGHSH, CDR2 LQKENI, per germline. The CDR3: CASSPTRLASTDTQYF. The CDR3 nucleotides read TGTGCCAGCTCACCTACGAGACTAGCCAGCACAGATACGCAGTATTTT.

There are many counts of this clonotype. V usage is TRBV19 and J usage is TRBJ2-1; TRBD2 aligns across 12 bases. The CDR3 length is 18 residues. V was clipped by 2 bases and J by 4 bases; unmatched bases: 9. Per germline, CDR1 LNHDA and CDR2 SQIVND (reference sequence). CDR3 amino acids: CASSISPLTSGGYNEQFF. CDR3 DNA: TGTGCCAGTAGTATATCCCCCTTGACTAGCGGGGGTTACAATGAGCAGTTCTTC.

This clonotype was found many times. The V gene is TRBV7-3, the J gene TRBJ2-1, with 7 bases that match TRBD2. V trimming: 2 bases; J trimming: 0 bases; junction bases outside the gene matches: 4. This CDR3 is 16 amino acids long. Germline values: CDR1 SGHTA, CDR2 FQGTGA. The CDR3 region is CASSLSSGASYNEQFF. As DNA, the CDR3 is TGTGCCAGCAGCTTATCGAGCGGGGCCTCCTACAATGAGCAGTTCTTC.

The rearrangement joins TRBV12-3 or TRBV12-4 to TRBJ2-7, with D perhaps given as TRBD1 or TRBD2 (5 bases each). CDR3 size: 13 residues. V lost 5 bases and J 3 bases, leaving 11 bases between the germline ends. In DNA form, the CDR3 reads TGTGCCAGCAGTCCCGGGACCTTCTACGAGCAGTACTTC. It encodes CASSPGTFYEQYF.

This clonotype has more than one count but fewer than ten. This sequence joins TRBV29-1 and TRBJ1-1; weak D call: TRBD1 (5 bases). Germline loops: CDR1 SQVTM, CDR2 ANQGSEA. CDR3 length equals 12 residues. Trimming left V 6 bases short and J 5 bases short, with 13 bases between. This chain's CDR3 is CSVRVDWTEAFF. In DNA, the CDR3 is TGCAGCGTCAGGGTGGATTGGACTGAAGCTTTCTTT. Combining the CDR3 with reference TRBV29-1 and TRBJ1-1 gives the whole variable domain SAVISQKPSRDICQRGTSLTIQCQVDSQVTMMFWYRQQPGQSLTLIATANQGSEATYESGFVIDKFPISRPNLTFSTLTVSNMSPEDSSIYLCSVRVDWTEAFFGQGTRLTVV.

This clonotype was seen only a few times. The chain employs TRBV7-2 and TRBJ2-3; TRBD2 is a possible D gene (7 bases). Trimming took off 5 bases at V and 4 bases at J, with 13 bases between the two ends. Per the germline V gene, CDR1 is SGHTA and CDR2 is FQGNSA. The CDR3 consists of 14 residues. The CDR3 sequence: CASSRWGGPDTQYF. The CDR3 DNA reads as TGTGCCAGCAGCCGTTGGGGGGGCCCAGATACGCAGTATTTT. The complete variable domain, with remaining parts taken from reference TRBV7-2 and TRBJ2-3, reads GAGVSQSPSNKVTEKGKDVELRCDPISGHTALYWYRQSLGQGLEFLIYFQGNSAPDKSGLPSDRFSAERTGGSVSTLTIQRTQQEDSAVYLCASSRWGGPDTQYFGPGTRLTVL.

The chain is built from TRBV2 and TRBJ1-2, with D possibly matching TRBD1 (6 bases). The CDR3 is made up of 14 amino acids. Germline V CDR1 and CDR2: SNHLY, FYNNEI. V was trimmed by 6 bases and J by 7 bases, leaving 18 bases between them. The CDR3 region has the DNA TGTGCCAGCAGGCTACAGGGAAAGGAGGGTGGCTACACCTTC. It is translated as CASRLQGKEGGYTF.

Notes on this clonotype: A much larger clone sits a single nucleotide away, making a read error possible. The chain has TRBV11-2 and TRBJ2-2; no definite D call. Looked up from germline, CDR1 is SGHAT and CDR2 is FQNNGV. This CDR3 contains 15 residues. The CDR3: CASNLVPRNTGELFF. The CDR3 DNA is TGTGCCAGCAACTTAGTTCCCAGGAACACCGGGGAGCTGTTTTTT.

This clonotype has ten or more counts. V usage is TRBV12-3 or TRBV12-4 and J usage is TRBJ2-5; 11 nucleotides match TRBD2. The CDR3 sequence is 14 residues long. The V and J ends lost 6 bases and 3 bases, in that order; junction bases with no gene match: 3. Here the CDR3 reads CASRPTSGEETQYF. CDR3 DNA: TGTGCCAGCAGACCGACTAGCGGGGAAGAGACCCAGTACTTC.